Sequencing of this T cell receptor (beta chain) was carried out in a study of shared clonotypes between healthy human individuals. V gave up 4 bases and J gave up 2 bases, with 12 bases separating them. The CDR3 is made up of 14 amino acids. Germline-derived CDR1 and CDR2 are MDHEN and SYDVKM. Replicate PCRs run on sorted subsets employed approximately 200 ng DNA, roughly 30,000 T cell genomes. Original analysis: Sequence data from immunoSEQ were junction-only and lacked quality scores; consequently, filtering differed. Some clones are missing from TCRdb's copy, which holds only in-frame ones; the method was immunoSEQ multiplex PCR. V, J and clone size reflect that table, while D and trimming were determined from the DNA. The sample shows about 1.5 million clones, roughly 95% of them seen only once. Findings and limits, study-wide: All-four-donor shared clonotypes had higher generation probabilities than non-shared clonotypes did.

With regard to this clone: The antigen is undetermined.

A CD45RA-negative memory subset and a CD45RA+ naive subset were separated from the CD4+ cells. Material: naive CD4+ T cells sorted from blood. Subset defined: CD45RA+ positively selected. The receptor was isolated from a man aged 25 to 45 in good health. The rearrangement links TRBV28 to TRBJ2-7; D is perhaps TRBD1 or TRBD2 (6 bases each). Written as DNA, the CDR3 is TGTGCCAGCAGTTCTCCAGGGGAGGCCTACGAGCAGTACTTC. Its translation: CASSSPGEAYEQYF. Supplemented by reference TRBV28 and TRBJ2-7, the full variable domain reads DVKVTQSSRYLVKRTGEKVFLECVQDMDHENMFWYRQDPGLGLRLIYFSYDVKMKEKGDIPEGYSVSREKKERFSLILESASTNQTSMYLCASSSPGEAYEQYFGPGTRLTVT.